The 8 T cell receptor beta chains below come from one sample, sequenced in a study of cytomegalovirus exposure and HLA in healthy donors. Use of 60 Vbeta and 13 Jbeta primers characterized the PCR. Produced via immunoSEQ multiplex PCR; TCRdb's table is partial and in-frame only. The top ten clones hold 1.7% of a sample with 140,000 or so clones, over 60% of them seen once. Sequenced input: PBMCs. The source is a woman aged 25 to 39 in good health and CMV-seronegative.

The genes are TRBV6-4 and TRBJ2-7, with 10 bases lining up with TRBD2. The ends lost 0 bases at V and 1 base at J; junction bases unmatched: 15. This CDR3 contains 20 residues. Germline-derived CDR1 and CDR2 are MRHNA and SNTAGT. CDR3 sequence: CASSDSKRASGGPTSYEQYF. For the CDR3, the DNA is TGTGCCAGCAGTGACTCGAAACGGGCTAGCGGGGGCCCCACTTCCTACGAGCAGTACTTC.

This rearrangement joins TRBV18 to TRBJ1-1; D is possibly TRBD1 (5 bases). From germline, CDR1 is KGHSH and CDR2 LQKENI. The CDR3 is 16 residues long. Trimming removed 2 bases at V and 1 base at J, with 14 bases between. The CDR3 here is CASSPNRQGSNTEAFF. The DNA for the CDR3 is TGTGCCAGCTCACCAAATCGGCAGGGCTCGAACACTGAAGCTTTCTTT.

The V gene is TRBV9, the J gene TRBJ1-1; 7 bases line up with TRBD1. V shed 1 base, J shed 11 bases, and the junction held 8 bases outside the gene matches. The length of the CDR3 is 13 residues. Germline V CDR1 and CDR2: SGDLS, YYNGEE. CDR3 protein: CASSVTRQGRAFF. CDR3 DNA: TGTGCCAGCAGCGTAACCCGACAGGGACGGGCTTTCTTT.

The chain couples TRBV5-1 to TRBJ2-2, with D possibly matching TRBD2 (5 bases). In germline, CDR1 is SGHRS, CDR2 YFSETQ. V lost 1 base to trimming and J lost 6 bases, with 7 bases between them. The CDR3 spans 13 residues. The CDR3 bases are TGCGCCAGCAGCTTGCCGGGATCCGGGGAGCTGTTTTTT. It specifies CASSLPGSGELFF.

The chain couples TRBV2 to TRBJ1-5; 7 bases are shared with TRBD1. With 6 bases clipped from V and 3 bases from J, the junction kept 5 bases outside the gene matches. Germline CDR1 reads SNHLY; CDR2 reads FYNNEI. The CDR3 length is 14 residues. The DNA of the CDR3 is TGTGCCAGCAGGGGGGACAGCTACAATCAGCCCCAGCATTTT. This sequence encodes CASRGDSYNQPQHF.

The J gene is TRBJ2-1, the V gene TRBV29-1, with D possibly being TRBD1 (6 bases). CDR3 size: 14 residues. Trimming took off 7 bases at V and 1 base at J, with 14 bases between the two ends. CDR1 and CDR2 (germline): SQVTM, ANQGSEA. CDR3 in DNA: TGCAGCGCCACGACAGGTGGTTCCTACAATGAGCAGTTCTTC. Translation gives CSATTGGSYNEQFF.

V and J are TRBV5-1 and TRBJ2-7; TRBD1 might be the D (5 bases). This CDR3 region has 14 residues. CDR1 and CDR2 from the germline V gene are SGHRS and YFSETQ. Trimming removed 0 bases from V and 6 bases from J, with 13 bases in between. CDR3 sequence: CASSLGFTGGEQYF. In DNA form, the CDR3 reads TGCGCCAGCAGCTTGGGCTTTACAGGCGGCGAGCAGTACTTC.

The rearrangement joins TRBV11-2 to TRBJ1-1, with D possibly matching TRBD1 (5 bases). V gave up 5 bases and J gave up 3 bases, with 10 bases separating them. This CDR3 spans 13 amino acids. Germline V CDR1 and CDR2: SGHAT, FQNNGV. The CDR3 nucleotides are TGTGCCAGCAGCCCCCAGGGATACACTGAAGCTTTCTTT. This codes for CASSPQGYTEAFF.